Shown below are 32 T cell receptor beta chains from a single sample sequenced in a study of blood T cells in healthy people across ages. Using a J-beta primer mix together with a sample-barcoded 5' primer, a second PCR was run for about 7 to 12 cycles. TCRdb reanalysed the 5' RACE reads using MiXCR and keeps one entry per CDR3 protein. The profile covers 1.5 million to 2 million distinct CDR3 sequences, with less than 50% appearing a single time and 2.1% taken by the ten largest. The source material was blood. These receptors were taken from a woman between 40 and 55 years old in good health.

The chain carries TRBV10-3 and TRBJ2-5; a weak D match, TRBD2 (7 bases). In germline, CDR1 is ENHRY, CDR2 SYGVKD. The ends were cut back, 11 bases at V and 4 bases at J, with 14 bases in the middle. The CDR3 has 12 residues. CDR3 DNA sequence: TGTGCCTGCCGAGGGGGGGCAGAGACCCAGTACTTC. Residues: CACRGGAETQYF.

This CDR3 is CASSSDRGLVNEQFF. In DNA form, the CDR3 reads TGTGCCAGCAGTTCTGACAGGGGGCTCGTCAATGAGCAGTTCTTC. The chain is built from TRBV27 and TRBJ2-1; 10 bases fit TRBD1. Germline lookup yields CDR1 MNHEY and CDR2 SMNVEV (reference sequence). The V segment lost 4 bases and the J segment 6 bases; nucleotides outside the gene matches: 6. This CDR3 region has 15 residues.

Details on this clonotype: It may be a read error: a sequence one base away is much more abundant. The CDR3 region has the DNA TGTGCCACCAGGTCTAGCGGGGGGCAAGAGACCCAGTTCTTC. Translating it yields CATRSSGGQETQFF. The chain couples TRBV10-3 to TRBJ2-5; 11 nucleotides line up with TRBD2. The closer fit of TRBJ2-1 to the DNA end suggests the J call may be wrong. The CDR3 is 14 residues long. CDR1 and CDR2 (germline): ENHRY, SYGVKD.

The chain recombines TRBV28 with TRBJ1-2; no reliable D call. The V and J ends lost 4 bases and 4 bases respectively, with 13 bases between them. The CDR3 consists of 14 residues. The germline V gene encodes CDR1 MDHEN and CDR2 SYDVKM. The CDR3: CASSSGSMGYGYTF. DNA for the CDR3: TGTGCCAGCAGTTCGGGTAGTATGGGCTATGGCTACACCTTC.

V gene TRBV20-1 combines with J gene TRBJ2-3; 8 positions match TRBD2. Germline V gives CDR1 DFQATT, CDR2 SNEGSKA (reference sequence). The CDR3 spans 14 residues. The CDR3, as DNA: TGCAGCCGGGGCGCGGGGGGTCTCACAGATACGCAGTATTTT. Translated: CSRGAGGLTDTQYF.

DNA of the CDR3: TGTGCCAGCAGTTTATCCCTACTAGCGGGGCGGCTCTTCGATACGCAGTATTTT. Residues: CASSLSLLAGRLFDTQYF. V is TRBV28 and J is TRBJ2-3; 10 nucleotides align to TRBD2. The CDR3 is 18 residues long. The germline V gene encodes CDR1 MDHEN and CDR2 SYDVKM. V shed 1 base and J 6 bases; nucleotides not matched to a gene: 13.

The chain links TRBV5-6 to TRBJ2-3; 8 nucleotides agree with TRBD2. This CDR3 contains 16 residues. CDR1 SGHDT and CDR2 YYEEEE come from the germline V gene. V dropped 4 bases and J dropped 4; count of bases not matched to a gene: 11. Here the CDR3 DNA reads TGTGCCAGCAGCCAAGGGACTAGGGCGAGCTCAGATACGCAGTATTTT. It specifies CASSQGTRASSDTQYF.

The genes are TRBV6-6 and TRBJ1-1, with D unresolved. The CDR3 is 11 amino acids. V was trimmed by 9 bases and J by 8 bases, leaving 13 bases between them. The germline CDR1 and CDR2 sequences are MNHNY and SVGAGI (reference sequence). The CDR3 spells CASDRTGEAFF. The CDR3 nucleotides are TGTGCCAGTGATCGAACGGGCGAAGCTTTCTTT.

This clonotype came up a few times. The chain combines TRBV29-1 with TRBJ2-5, with no clear D. CDR1 and CDR2 (germline): SQVTM, ANQGSEA. This CDR3 contains 14 residues. The ends were cut back, 7 bases at V and 2 bases at J, with 17 bases in the middle. In nucleotides, the CDR3 is TGCAGCGCGCCAACGATTCTGGGGCAAGAGACCCAGTACTTC. Amino acids: CSAPTILGQETQYF. The full variable domain, completed using reference TRBV29-1 and TRBJ2-5, is SAVISQKPSRDICQRGTSLTIQCQVDSQVTMMFWYRQQPGQSLTLIATANQGSEATYESGFVIDKFPISRPNLTFSTLTVSNMSPEDSSIYLCSAPTILGQETQYFGPGTRLLVL.

In this sample, this clonotype turned up a few times. The V gene is TRBV6-1, the J gene TRBJ1-5; maybe TRBD1 (6 bases). The CDR3 has 14 amino acids. Trimming left V 5 bases short and J 2 bases short, with 10 bases between. The germline V gene encodes CDR1 MNHNS and CDR2 SASEGT. The CDR3 coding sequence is TGTGCCAGCAGTCCAGGGGTTGGCAATCAGCCCCAGCATTTT. This encodes CASSPGVGNQPQHF.

The CDR3: CASSRRDSKQYF. Here the CDR3 DNA reads TGTGCCAGCAGCCGGCGGGACTCGAAGCAGTACTTC. V is TRBV3-1 and J is TRBJ2-7, with D perhaps TRBD2 (6 bases). With 4 bases removed from V and 8 bases from J, the gap between germline ends came to 12 bases. Germline V lookup: CDR1 LGHDT, CDR2 YNNKEL (reference sequence). There are 12 residues in the CDR3.

The chain carries TRBV19 and TRBJ2-1; the D is unclear. In germline, CDR1 is LNHDA, CDR2 SQIVND (reference sequence). V dropped 6 bases and J dropped 9 bases, with 12 bases sitting between them. CDR3 size: 12 residues. Here the CDR3 DNA reads TGTGCCAGTAGCTTCTTAGATCTTGAGCAGTTCTTC. The encoded protein is CASSFLDLEQFF.

The chain is built from TRBV3-1 and TRBJ2-1; 8 bases match TRBD2. Germline loops: CDR1 LGHDT, CDR2 YNNKEL (reference sequence). The J segment lost 10 bases and the V segment lost 5 bases, leaving 13 bases of the junction unmatched. This CDR3 contains 15 residues. In DNA form, the CDR3 reads TGTGCCAGCAGCGTAGCGGGATGGGATCCGGGGGAGCAGTTCTTC. Protein sequence: CASSVAGWDPGEQFF.

This chain links TRBV7-8 with TRBJ2-5, with 9 nucleotides matching TRBD2. The CDR3 length is 14 residues. Germline CDR1 and CDR2: SGHVS and FQNEAQ. Germline trimming cut 2 bases from V and 4 bases from J; bases unmatched to any gene: 2. The CDR3 nucleotides read TGTGCCAGCAGCTTACCAGCGGGGGGAGAGACCCAGTACTTC. Translated: CASSLPAGGETQYF.

There are a few counts of this clonotype. The chain links TRBV4-1 to TRBJ2-1, with TRBD2 matching over 7 bases. Looked up from germline, CDR1 is MGHRA and CDR2 is YSYEKL. V trimming: 0 bases; J trimming: 7 bases; junction bases outside the gene matches: 21. The CDR3 consists of 20 residues. CDR3 DNA: TGCGCCAGCAGCCAAGAAGATAATGAGTACTCAGCGGGGTTGGGTAATGAGCAGTTCTTC. It specifies CASSQEDNEYSAGLGNEQFF.

V gene TRBV12-3 or TRBV12-4 combines with J gene TRBJ2-3; 8 bases align to TRBD1. The CDR3 covers 15 residues. With 7 bases clipped from V and 5 bases from J, the junction kept 11 bases outside the gene matches. The CDR3 loop reads CASNRNSGQGDTQYF. The CDR3 nucleotides read TGTGCCAGCAACAGGAACTCAGGACAGGGAGATACGCAGTATTTT.

This sequence joins TRBV27 and TRBJ2-6, with a weak D call TRBD1 (5 bases). This CDR3 comprises 17 residues. In germline, CDR1 is MNHEY, CDR2 SMNVEV (reference sequence). V lost 0 bases and J lost 1, with 10 bases in between. The CDR3 is CASSLSQGVSGANVLTF. CDR3 bases: TGTGCCAGCAGTTTATCCCAAGGGGTTTCTGGGGCCAACGTCCTGACTTTC.

The chain recombines TRBV20-1 with TRBJ2-3; 8 bases are a match to TRBD1. CDR1 and CDR2 (germline): DFQATT, SNEGSKA (reference sequence). CDR3 length: 15 residues. The V segment lost 1 base and the J segment 6 bases; nucleotides outside the gene matches: 9. The CDR3 DNA follows: TGCAGTGCTAGAGGAGGACAGGGCATGTCGGATACGCAGTATTTT. Its protein product is CSARGGQGMSDTQYF.

V and J are TRBV4-2 and TRBJ2-6; D uncertain. CDR1 is LGHNA and CDR2 is YNFKEQ in the germline V gene. The CDR3 is 16 amino acids. V was shortened by 1 base and J by 2 bases, with 9 bases between the two germline ends. The CDR3 protein is CASSQGLAAGANVLTF. CDR3 sequence (DNA): TGTGCCAGCAGCCAAGGGCTCGCGGCTGGGGCCAACGTCCTGACTTTC.

This clonotype was seen once. V gene TRBV28 combines with J gene TRBJ2-7; unclear D gene. Trimming stripped 6 bases from V and 6 bases from J, with 12 bases between. CDR1 is MDHEN, CDR2 SYDVKM, per germline. The CDR3 runs to 12 residues. This chain's CDR3 is CASRTPLREQYF. As DNA, the CDR3 is TGTGCCAGCAGAACCCCTCTACGCGAGCAGTACTTC. The full variable domain, with the rest looked up from reference TRBV28 and TRBJ2-7, is DVKVTQSSRYLVKRTGEKVFLECVQDMDHENMFWYRQDPGLGLRLIYFSYDVKMKEKGDIPEGYSVSREKKERFSLILESASTNQTSMYLCASRTPLREQYFGPGTRLTVT.

The chain carries TRBV6-2 or TRBV6-3 and TRBJ2-7; D could derive from TRBD1 or TRBD2 (5 bases each). The last part of the DNA fits TRBJ2-5 better; the J call may be wrong. Looked up from germline, CDR1 is MNHEY and CDR2 is SVGEGT. The CDR3 extends over 13 amino acids. In DNA, the CDR3 is TGTGCCAGCAGTTCCGGGACCCCGGGGACCCAGTACTTC. This encodes CASSSGTPGTQYF.

The chain links TRBV6-5 to TRBJ2-1; TRBD2 aligns across 10 bases. V lost 5 bases, J lost 8 bases, and 6 bases stayed unmatched. Looked up from germline, CDR1 is MNHEY and CDR2 is SVGAGI. The CDR3 is 14 amino acids. CDR3 loop: CASSPQGLAHEQFF. CDR3 bases: TGTGCCAGCAGTCCCCAGGGACTAGCGCATGAGCAGTTCTTC.

J is TRBJ2-5 and V is TRBV15; D gene unclear. The DNA end favors TRBJ2-7, so the J call may be wrong. Looked up from germline, CDR1 is LNHNV and CDR2 is YYDKDF (reference sequence). The CDR3 covers 13 residues. CDR3 sequence: CATSRDITGEQYF. CDR3 nucleotide sequence: TGTGCCACCAGCAGAGATATAACGGGCGAGCAGTACTTC.

This clonotype was observed a handful of times. The chain couples TRBV6-5 to TRBJ2-5, with 9 bases aligning to TRBD1. Trimming removed 6 bases from V and 0 bases from J; junction bases left unmatched: 8. The CDR3 has 16 residues. Germline CDR1 MNHEY, CDR2 SVGAGI. The CDR3 is CASREGQGQHQETQYF. CDR3 nucleotide sequence: TGTGCCAGCAGGGAGGGACAGGGACAGCACCAAGAGACCCAGTACTTC.

The chain joins TRBV3-1 to TRBJ2-4, with 7 bases matching TRBD1. CDR1 is LGHDT and CDR2 is YNNKEL in the germline V gene (reference sequence). The CDR3 is 15 residues long. Germline trimming cut 6 bases from V and 3 bases from J; bases unmatched to any gene: 8. CDR3 protein: CASRMTGYDKNIQYF. The CDR3 DNA sequence: TGTGCCAGCAGAATGACAGGGTACGACAAAAACATTCAGTACTTC. The full variable domain, rest sourced from reference TRBV3-1 and TRBJ2-4, is DTAVSQTPKYLVTQMGNDKSIKCEQNLGHDTMYWYKQDSKKFLKIMFSYNNKELIINETVPNRFSPKSPDKAHLNLHINSLELGDSAVYFCASRMTGYDKNIQYFGAGTRLSVL.

This clonotype was counted at least ten times. This chain uses TRBV29-1 with TRBJ2-5, with 11 positions matching TRBD1. Germline loops: CDR1 SQVTM, CDR2 ANQGSEA. The CDR3 spans 15 residues. V shed 6 bases and J 0 bases; nucleotides not matched to a gene: 6. The CDR3 loop reads CSVDGTGGYQETQYF. The DNA of the CDR3 is TGCAGCGTCGACGGGACAGGGGGGTACCAAGAGACCCAGTACTTC.

The J gene is TRBJ2-7, the V gene TRBV5-6, with D tentatively TRBD1 (5 bases). V lost 4 bases to trimming and J lost 12 bases, with 20 bases between them. Germline V CDR1 and CDR2: SGHDT, YYEEEE. CDR3 length: 13 amino acids. This chain's CDR3 is CASSHRTKNIRYF. The DNA of the CDR3 is TGTGCCAGCAGCCACAGGACCAAAAACATTCGGTACTTC.

Only a few counts were recorded for this clonotype. This CDR3 reads CASSQAVGGGNQETQYF. The CDR3 region has the DNA TGCGCCAGCAGCCAAGCTGTTGGCGGGGGAAACCAAGAGACCCAGTACTTC. The chain carries TRBV4-3 and TRBJ2-5, with 7 nucleotides matching TRBD2. The CDR3 covers 17 residues. With V trimmed by 1 base and J by 0 bases, 8 bases remained unmatched. Germline V gives CDR1 LGHNA, CDR2 YSLEER.

Details on this clonotype: One end of the junction varies from germline; a read error may be responsible. The chain carries TRBV6-6 and TRBJ2-1, with D perhaps matching TRBD1 (6 bases). CDR3 length: 16 amino acids. Germline lookup yields CDR1 MNHNY and CDR2 SVGAGI (reference sequence). The CDR3 protein is CASSYSAWGRYNGQFF. The CDR3 DNA reads TGTGCCAGCAGTTACTCGGCGTGGGGGCGCTACAATGGGCAGTTCTTC.

V is TRBV29-1 and J is TRBJ1-1; D call uncertain. With 3 bases removed from V and 1 base from J, the gap between germline ends came to 9 bases. The germline V gene encodes CDR1 SQVTM and CDR2 ANQGSEA. The CDR3 extends over 13 amino acids. DNA for the CDR3: TGCAGCGTTGATAAGGGCCCGAACACTGAAGCTTTCTTT. As protein: CSVDKGPNTEAFF.

The chain combines TRBV20-1 with TRBJ2-5, with a tentative D call TRBD1 (5 bases). CDR1 is DFQATT and CDR2 is SNEGSKA in the germline V gene (reference sequence). There are 14 residues in the CDR3. Trimming cost V 0 bases and J 4 bases, with 12 bases left between them. CDR3 sequence: CSARDGGQGETQYF. The CDR3, as DNA: TGCAGTGCTAGAGATGGTGGGCAGGGAGAGACCCAGTACTTC.

V is TRBV12-5 and J is TRBJ2-5, with 11 bases fitting TRBD1. V gave up 5 bases and J gave up 4 bases; unmatched junction bases: 3. The CDR3 is made up of 14 amino acids. Germline CDR1 and CDR2: LGHNT and FRNRAP. The CDR3 reads CASGPGQGVETQYF. CDR3 in DNA: TGTGCTAGTGGTCCGGGACAGGGGGTAGAGACCCAGTACTTC.